This entry describes one TCR beta chain. Its antigen is currently unknown. The assay was immunoSEQ multiplex PCR, and TCRdb's table has in-frame clones only and misses some. Of about 69,000 clones listed, 85% to 90% were seen once; the top ten hold 3.4%. V gave up 0 bases and J gave up 1 base; unmatched junction bases: 8. Germline values: CDR1 SGHVS, CDR2 FNYEAQ. The CDR3 spans 17 residues. This sample stems from a study of PD-L1 blockade in urothelial cancer. Study details: In the patient group, about 85% of the roughly 29 were males with bladder-origin urothelial cancer. Peripheral blood specimens exhibited a median yield of approximately 140,000 T cells.

Whole-study findings and limits: Sub-median blood TCR clonality before treatment predicted longer survival.

This receptor was taken from a man between 60 and 75 years old with urothelial cancer. V usage is TRBV7-6 and J usage is TRBJ1-1, with 7 positions matching TRBD1. The sequencing used PBMCs, collected around atezolizumab (anti-PD-L1) treatment. CDR3 nucleotides: TGTGCCAGCAGCTTAGCGATTGGGACAGCTCAGAACACTGAAGCTTTCTTT. Its translation is CASSLAIGTAQNTEAFF. Using reference TRBV7-6 and TRBJ1-1 for the parts outside the CDR3, the full variable domain is GAGVSQSPRYKVTKRGQDVALRCDPISGHVSLYWYRQALGQGPEFLTYFNYEAQQDKSGLPNDRFSAERPEGSISTLTIQRTEQRDSAMYRCASSLAIGTAQNTEAFFGQGTRLTVV.